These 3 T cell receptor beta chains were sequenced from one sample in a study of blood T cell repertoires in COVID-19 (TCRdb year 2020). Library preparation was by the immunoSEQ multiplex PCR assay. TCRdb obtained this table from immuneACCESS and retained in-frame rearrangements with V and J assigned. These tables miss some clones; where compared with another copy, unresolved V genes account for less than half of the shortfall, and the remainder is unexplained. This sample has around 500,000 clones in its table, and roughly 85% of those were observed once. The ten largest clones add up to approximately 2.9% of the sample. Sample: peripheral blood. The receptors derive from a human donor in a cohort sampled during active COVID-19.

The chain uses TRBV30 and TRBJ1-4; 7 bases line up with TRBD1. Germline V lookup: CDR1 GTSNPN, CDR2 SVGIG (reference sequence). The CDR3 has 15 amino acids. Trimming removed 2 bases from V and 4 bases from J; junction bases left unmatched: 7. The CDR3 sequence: CAWSPRQGRNEKLFF. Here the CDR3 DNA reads TGTGCCTGGAGTCCCCGACAGGGACGTAATGAAAAACTGTTTTTT.

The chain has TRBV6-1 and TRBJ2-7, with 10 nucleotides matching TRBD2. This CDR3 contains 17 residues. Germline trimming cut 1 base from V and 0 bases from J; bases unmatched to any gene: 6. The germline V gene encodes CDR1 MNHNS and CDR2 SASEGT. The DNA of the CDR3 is TGTGCCAGCAGTGAAGTCCTAGCGGGAGATCTCTCCTACGAGCAGTACTTC. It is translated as CASSEVLAGDLSYEQYF.

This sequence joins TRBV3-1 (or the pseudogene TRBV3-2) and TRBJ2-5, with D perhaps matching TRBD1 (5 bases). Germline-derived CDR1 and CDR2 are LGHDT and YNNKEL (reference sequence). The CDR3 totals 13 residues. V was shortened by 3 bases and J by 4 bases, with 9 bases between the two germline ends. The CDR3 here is CASSHRDGETQYF. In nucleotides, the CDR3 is TGTGCCAGCAGCCACAGGGATGGAGAGACCCAGTACTTC.